The following is a T cell receptor beta chain sequence with its context. This record comes from a study of cytomegalovirus exposure and HLA in healthy donors. Primers included in the PCR were 60 Vbeta and 13 Jbeta primers. Repertoires were generated with immunoSEQ multiplex PCR, while TCRdb's copy carries only in-frame clones and drops some. The sample shows 150,000 to 200,000 clones, roughly 85% of them seen only once. The germline V and J ends were trimmed by 6 bases and 6 bases, with 18 bases remaining between them. Germline V gene sequence: CDR1 SGHRS, CDR2 YFSETQ. The CDR3 is made up of 15 amino acids.

J is TRBJ2-2 and V is TRBV5-1; D is perhaps TRBD1 (6 bases). Sequenced input: PBMCs. This receptor was identified in a man in his late teens or twenties in good health and CMV-seropositive. The CDR3 spells CASILTQGAAGELFF. In DNA, the CDR3 is TGCGCCAGCATTCTGACACAGGGCGCCGCCGGGGAGCTGTTTTTT. Together with reference TRBV5-1 and TRBJ2-2, the CDR3 gives the full variable domain: KAGVTQTPRYLIKTRGQQVTLSCSPISGHRSVSWYQQTPGQGLQFLFEYFSETQRNKGNFPGRFSGRQFSNSRSEMNVSTLELGDSALYLCASILTQGAAGELFFGEGSRLTVL.